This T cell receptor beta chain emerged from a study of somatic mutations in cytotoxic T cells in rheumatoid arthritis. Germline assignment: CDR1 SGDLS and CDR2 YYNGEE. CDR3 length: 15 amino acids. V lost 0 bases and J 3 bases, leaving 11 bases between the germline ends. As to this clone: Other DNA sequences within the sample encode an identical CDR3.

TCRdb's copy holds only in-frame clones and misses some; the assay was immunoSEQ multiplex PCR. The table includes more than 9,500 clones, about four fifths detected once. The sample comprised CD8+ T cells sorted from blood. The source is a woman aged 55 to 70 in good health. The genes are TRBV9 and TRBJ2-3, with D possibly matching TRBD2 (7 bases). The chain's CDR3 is CASSVEGGPTDTQYF. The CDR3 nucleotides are TGTGCCAGCAGCGTAGAGGGGGGGCCGACAGATACGCAGTATTTT.